What follows are 30 T cell receptor beta chains derived from one specimen sequenced in a study of preoperative IRX-2 immunotherapy in early breast cancer. Treatment noted: preoperative locoregional IRX-2 cytokine immunotherapy. The table came from immunoSEQ multiplex PCR; TCRdb's copy has only in-frame clones and leaves some out. The data show over 35,000 clones, about 95% seen once. This material consisted of tumor tissue, taken after IRX-2 immunotherapy. The receptor source for this set is a human donor with breast cancer.

In its sample, this clone was seen once. The genes are TRBV5-8 and TRBJ1-5; 7 bases fit TRBD1. The germline gives CDR1 SGHTS, CDR2 YDEGEE. The CDR3 is 18 residues long. V gave up 2 bases and J gave up 0 bases; unmatched junction bases: 11. The CDR3 DNA follows: TGTGCCAGCAGCTTTTGGCTGGGACAGACTCCTAGCAATCAGCCCCAGCATTTT. Its translation: CASSFWLGQTPSNQPQHF.

The chain has TRBV11-1 and TRBJ1-1, with 7 bases lining up with TRBD1. CDR1 is SGHAT and CDR2 is FQDESV in the germline V gene (reference sequence). Losses at the gene ends were 1 base for V and 6 bases for J; bases not matched to a gene: 2. The CDR3 extends over 13 amino acids. CDR3 loop: CASSLEGGSEAFF. The CDR3 region has the DNA TGTGCCAGCAGCTTAGAAGGGGGCTCTGAAGCTTTCTTT.

The genes are TRBV5-6 and TRBJ1-1; D gene unclear. Trimming removed 0 bases at V and 8 bases at J, with 5 bases between. This CDR3 comprises 11 residues. Germline V gene lookup returns CDR1 SGHDT and CDR2 YYEEEE. CDR3 amino acids: CASSLAAEAFF. In nucleotides, the CDR3 is TGTGCCAGCAGCTTGGCCGCGGAAGCTTTCTTT.

The chain carries TRBV5-6 and TRBJ2-7; 7 bases agree with TRBD1. Germline CDR1 SGHDT, CDR2 YYEEEE. Germline trimming cut 4 bases from V and 5 bases from J; bases unmatched to any gene: 9. The CDR3 extends over 14 amino acids. In nucleotides, the CDR3 is TGTGCCAGCAGCCTCACAGGGGTTATAAACGAGCAGTACTTC. Amino acid sequence: CASSLTGVINEQYF.

This chain connects TRBV29-1 to TRBJ1-1; D may be TRBD1 (6 bases). The V and J ends lost 2 bases and 10 bases respectively, with 17 bases between them. Looked up from germline, CDR1 is SQVTM and CDR2 is ANQGSEA. The CDR3 runs 13 residues. The CDR3 protein is CSVEIGGGRRAFF. For the CDR3, the DNA is TGCAGCGTTGAAATAGGCGGGGGGCGCCGAGCTTTCTTT.

Regarding this clone: Other DNA sequences in the sample encode the same CDR3. The chain uses TRBV7-7 and TRBJ1-1; D is uncertain. Trimming removed 3 bases at V and 3 bases at J, with 8 bases between. Germline V CDR1 and CDR2: SSHAT, FNYEAQ (reference sequence). The length of the CDR3 is 13 residues. This CDR3 reads CASSLSPDTEAFF. CDR3 DNA sequence: TGTGCCAGCAGCTTGAGCCCTGACACTGAAGCTTTCTTT.

This clone was seen a single time. The V and J genes are TRBV11-2 and TRBJ2-3; 9 nucleotides agree with TRBD2. The CDR3 runs to 17 residues. The junction had 14 bases not matched to a gene; V was cut back by 4 bases and J by 6 bases. Germline V gives CDR1 SGHAT, CDR2 FQNNGV. CDR3: CASSSYSGSSSGDTQYF. The CDR3 bases are TGTGCCAGCAGCTCCTATAGCGGGAGTAGTAGTGGGGATACGCAGTATTTT.

V gene TRBV13 combines with J gene TRBJ2-1, with 7 bases that match TRBD2. With V trimmed by 7 bases and J by 0 bases, 0 bases remained unmatched. In germline, CDR1 is PRHDT, CDR2 FYEKMQ (reference sequence). The CDR3 loop spans 13 amino acids. CDR3 sequence: CASKRGSYNEQFF. Written as DNA, the CDR3 is TGTGCCAGCAAGCGGGGCTCCTACAATGAGCAGTTCTTC. The entire variable domain, with the rest obtained from reference TRBV13 and TRBJ2-1, is as follows: AAGVIQSPRHLIKEKRETATLKCYPIPRHDTVYWYQQGPGQDPQFLISFYEKMQSDKGSIPDRFSAQQFSDYHSELNMSSLELGDSALYFCASKRGSYNEQFFGPGTRLTVL.

The chain recombines TRBV28 with TRBJ2-7; TRBD1 is a possible D gene (6 bases). CDR3 length: 12 residues. Germline CDR1 and CDR2: MDHEN and SYDVKM. Trimming stripped 8 bases from V and 4 bases from J, with 12 bases between. In DNA, the CDR3 is TGTGCCAGCGAAAAGGACAGTTACGAGCAGTACTTC. Protein sequence: CASEKDSYEQYF. Complete variable domain (other parts from reference TRBV28 and TRBJ2-7): DVKVTQSSRYLVKRTGEKVFLECVQDMDHENMFWYRQDPGLGLRLIYFSYDVKMKEKGDIPEGYSVSREKKERFSLILESASTNQTSMYLCASEKDSYEQYFGPGTRLTVT.

J is TRBJ2-6 and V is TRBV5-6; no firm D call. V gave up 0 bases and J gave up 0 bases, with 10 bases separating them. This CDR3 is built from 17 residues. Germline lookup yields CDR1 SGHDT and CDR2 YYEEEE. CDR3 DNA: TGTGCCAGCAGCTTGGCCGGCCGGAGCTCTGGGGCCAACGTCCTGACTTTC. This translates into CASSLAGRSSGANVLTF.

Details on this clone: Other nucleotide sequences from this sample produce the same CDR3. The CDR3 region has the DNA TGTGCCAGCACTGGGGACAGCACAGATACGCAGTATTTT. Translation: CASTGDSTDTQYF. The chain is built from TRBV6-5 and TRBJ2-3; tentatively, D is TRBD1 or TRBD2 (5 bases each). Trimming shortened V by 7 bases and J by 0 bases, and 8 bases separated the two germline ends. This CDR3 has 13 amino acids. Germline V lookup: CDR1 MNHEY, CDR2 SVGAGI.

This sequence joins TRBV7-9 and TRBJ2-3, with a possible D match to TRBD2 (5 bases). This CDR3 is built from 15 residues. CDR1 is SEHNR, CDR2 FQNEAQ, per germline (reference sequence). V gave up 3 bases and J gave up 3 bases, with 13 bases separating them. CDR3 DNA: TGTGCCAGCAGCTTGGACTTCGAGGAGACAGATACGCAGTATTTT. Its translation is CASSLDFEETDTQYF.

This sequence joins TRBV15 and TRBJ1-2; no definite D call. V lost 0 bases and J 3 bases, leaving 11 bases between the germline ends. CDR3 length: 15 amino acids. CDR1 is LNHNV and CDR2 is YYDKDF in the germline V gene (reference sequence). DNA for the CDR3: TGTGCCACCAGCAGAGACAGTGAGTCCTACTATGGCTACACCTTC. This translates into CATSRDSESYYGYTF.

The genes are TRBV27 and TRBJ2-3, with D uncertain. Per germline, CDR1 MNHEY and CDR2 SMNVEV (reference sequence). Between the trimmed V and J ends, which lost 6 bases and 10 bases, there was a span of 23 bases. The CDR3 runs to 15 residues. CDR3 sequence: CASRDSQLIRRSQYF. Here the CDR3 DNA reads TGTGCCAGCAGAGATTCCCAATTAATCCGGAGATCGCAGTATTTT.

V gene TRBV5-5 combines with J gene TRBJ2-7; 9 nucleotides agree with TRBD1. J lost 9 bases, V lost 4 bases, and 17 bases had no gene match. There are 16 residues in the CDR3. CDR1 and CDR2 from the germline V gene are SGHKS and YYEKEE (reference sequence). The CDR3 protein is CASSPAPNVQGAMQYF. CDR3 DNA: TGTGCCAGCAGCCCGGCCCCCAACGTACAGGGGGCTATGCAGTACTTC. The complete variable domain, with remaining parts taken from reference TRBV5-5 and TRBJ2-7, reads DAGVTQSPTHLIKTRGQQVTLRCSPISGHKSVSWYQQVLGQGPQFIFQYYEKEERGRGNFPDRFSARQFPNYSSELNVNALLLGDSALYLCASSPAPNVQGAMQYFGPGTRLTVT.

The rearrangement links TRBV9 to TRBJ2-2; 10 bases line up with TRBD2. Germline CDR1 is SGDLS and CDR2 is YYNGEE. Trimming removed 4 bases from V and 1 base from J; junction bases left unmatched: 4. This CDR3 is built from 16 residues. The CDR3 DNA follows: TGTGCCAGCAGCTTTCGGACTAGCGGGAACACCGGGGAGCTGTTTTTT. It encodes CASSFRTSGNTGELFF.

The rearrangement joins TRBV29-1 to TRBJ1-1; no reliable D call. CDR1 and CDR2 (germline): SQVTM, ANQGSEA. This CDR3 spans 13 amino acids. V gave up 5 bases and J gave up 0 bases, with 10 bases separating them. The chain's CDR3 is CSVIQMMNTEAFF. In DNA form, the CDR3 reads TGCAGCGTTATTCAGATGATGAACACTGAAGCTTTCTTT.

This clone came up once. The chain recombines TRBV2 with TRBJ2-5, with D possibly matching TRBD2 (5 bases). CDR1 is SNHLY, CDR2 FYNNEI, per germline. With 6 bases removed from V and 1 base from J, the gap between germline ends came to 21 bases. This CDR3 comprises 17 residues. The chain's CDR3 is CASSEGGGWGRQETQYF. CDR3 sequence (DNA): TGTGCCAGCAGCGAGGGCGGTGGGTGGGGTCGCCAAGAGACCCAGTACTTC.

This clone was detected only once. The rearrangement joins TRBV19 to TRBJ1-4; no reliable D call. The V and J ends lost 5 bases and 3 bases respectively, with 13 bases between them. CDR1 LNHDA and CDR2 SQIVND come from the germline V gene (reference sequence). The CDR3 covers 15 residues. This CDR3 reads CASSLLKGPNEKLFF. The CDR3 DNA reads TGTGCCAGTAGTCTACTAAAGGGCCCTAATGAAAAACTGTTTTTT.

The chain employs TRBV5-1 and TRBJ2-5, with 8 bases aligning to TRBD1. The J call may be in error: the DNA end matches TRBJ2-7 better. Germline loops: CDR1 SGHRS, CDR2 YFSETQ. The CDR3 runs to 15 residues. CDR3 residues: CASSLVTGDLNEQYF. The CDR3, as DNA: TGCGCCAGCAGCTTGGTGACAGGGGACTTAAACGAGCAGTACTTC.

CDR3 in amino acids: CASSLVAGNTEAFF. The CDR3 DNA reads TGCGCCAGCAGCTTGGTCGCGGGAAACACTGAAGCTTTCTTT. The rearrangement links TRBV5-1 to TRBJ1-1, with D uncertain. The length of the CDR3 is 14 residues. Per germline, CDR1 SGHRS and CDR2 YFSETQ. V shed 0 bases and J shed 2 bases, with 8 bases lying between them.

The rearrangement links TRBV30 to TRBJ1-2; D is possibly TRBD1 (6 bases). The CDR3 loop spans 14 amino acids. Per germline, CDR1 GTSNPN and CDR2 SVGIG (reference sequence). V was clipped by 5 bases and J by 4 bases, with 17 bases between them. CDR3 in amino acids: CAWAGTQIPYGYTF. As DNA, the CDR3 is TGTGCCTGGGCCGGGACACAAATCCCCTATGGCTACACCTTC.

This sequence joins TRBV11-2 and TRBJ1-4; 11 bases map to TRBD1. The junction had 8 bases not matched to a gene; V was cut back by 1 base and J by 7 bases. Per germline, CDR1 SGHAT and CDR2 FQNNGV. The CDR3 is 17 residues long. The CDR3 here is CASSLGTGGIVREKLFF. In nucleotides, the CDR3 is TGTGCCAGCAGCTTAGGGACAGGGGGCATTGTTCGTGAAAAACTGTTTTTT.

The chain uses TRBV11-2 and TRBJ2-7; D tentatively fits TRBD1 or TRBD2 (5 bases each). Germline assignment: CDR1 SGHAT and CDR2 FQNNGV. Trimming took 2 bases from V and 0 from J, leaving 14 bases between them. The CDR3 spans 16 residues. The CDR3 sequence is CASSLRRGTGSYEQYF. The CDR3 coding sequence is TGTGCCAGCAGCTTACGTCGAGGGACGGGCTCCTACGAGCAGTACTTC.

The chain is built from TRBV4-2 and TRBJ2-7; 11 bases agree with TRBD2. Germline CDR1 is LGHNA and CDR2 is YNFKEQ. The CDR3 loop spans 15 amino acids. The J segment lost 4 bases and the V segment lost 2 bases, leaving 4 bases of the junction unmatched. As DNA, the CDR3 is TGTGCCAGCAGCCAAAGACTAGCGGGACTGTACGAGCAGTACTTC. Translating gives CASSQRLAGLYEQYF.

The chain is built from TRBV27 and TRBJ2-7; 10 bases line up with TRBD1. Germline V gives CDR1 MNHEY, CDR2 SMNVEV (reference sequence). The CDR3 is 15 residues long. V lost 7 bases, J lost 2 bases, and 8 bases stayed unmatched. CDR3: CASTYRDRGTYEQYF. CDR3 DNA: TGTGCCAGCACGTACCGGGACAGGGGTACCTACGAGCAGTACTTC.

The genes are TRBV19 and TRBJ2-4, with D unclear. The V gene's germline CDR1 is LNHDA and CDR2 SQIVND (reference sequence). CDR3 length equals 12 residues. Trimming cost V 0 bases and J 9 bases, with 6 bases left between them. This CDR3 is CASSIDRSIQYF. The DNA of the CDR3 is TGTGCCAGTAGTATAGATCGTAGCATTCAGTACTTC.

The chain combines TRBV28 with TRBJ1-5; 8 nucleotides line up with TRBD1. Germline assignment: CDR1 MDHEN and CDR2 SYDVKM. Trimming cost V 5 bases and J 5 bases; bases outside gene matches: 5. The CDR3 sequence is 14 residues long. The CDR3 is CASSSTGGYQPQHF. The CDR3 bases are TGTGCCAGCAGTAGTACAGGGGGGTATCAGCCCCAGCATTTT.

The chain links TRBV2 to TRBJ1-1; D is unclear. V dropped 2 bases and J dropped 1 base, with 2 bases sitting between them. The germline CDR1 and CDR2 sequences are SNHLY and FYNNEI. This CDR3 contains 12 residues. This chain's CDR3 is CASSESNTEAFF. The CDR3 DNA reads TGTGCCAGCAGTGAATCGAACACTGAAGCTTTCTTT.

This sequence joins TRBV6-5 and TRBJ1-1, with TRBD1 matching 10 bases. CDR1 and CDR2 from the germline V gene are MNHEY and SVGAGI. The CDR3 sequence is 13 residues long. V shed 7 bases, J shed 4 bases, and the junction held 3 bases outside the gene matches. CDR3 nucleotide sequence: TGTGCCAGCACCCGACAGGGGGCCACTGAAGCTTTCTTT. Translating gives CASTRQGATEAFF.